This is a list of T cell receptor beta chains from one sample in a study of cytomegalovirus exposure and HLA in healthy donors. The method was immunoSEQ multiplex PCR; TCRdb's version includes in-frame clones alone and lacks a portion of them. The table has 130,000 or so clones, more than 8% seen once. Sequencing was performed on PBMCs. These receptors all come from a man between 35 and 55 years old in good health and CMV-seronegative. Each CDR3 is given with its conserved first and last residue. The D gene is left open where the match is weak. Expanded clones get a size class; other rows say once, few or many, or leave the size out.

V gene	J gene	clone size	D gene	CDR3 DNA	CDR3 protein
TRBV7-9	TRBJ2-3	few	TRBD2	TGTGCCAGCAGCTTAATGGCGGGGGACACAGATACGCAGTATTTT	CASSLMAGDTDTQYF
TRBV2	TRBJ2-7	-	-	TGTGCCAGCAGTGAGCAGGACTACGAGCAGTACTTC	CASSEQDYEQYF
TRBV4-1	TRBJ2-7	-	-	TGCGCCAGCAGCCCCCTGGGTAAGGCGGGCGAGCAGTACTTC	CASSPLGKAGEQYF
TRBV15	TRBJ1-5	few	-	TGTGCCACCACCTTAACCTACAATCAGCCCCAGCATTTT	CATTLTYNQPQHF
TRBV4-3	TRBJ2-2	-	TRBD2	TGCGCCAGCAGCCAGGTAGCGGGGAGCACCGGGGAGCTGTTTTTT	CASSQVAGSTGELFF
TRBV4-1	TRBJ1-5	few	TRBD1	TGCGCCAGCAGCCAAGAAGCTACAGGGGCGAGCAATCAGCCCCAGCATTTT	CASSQEATGASNQPQHF
TRBV7-3	TRBJ2-7	-	-	TGTGCCAGCAGCTTCTCCAGGGAACACGAGCAGTACTTC	CASSFSREHEQYF
TRBV6-1	TRBJ2-5	-	TRBD1	TGTGCCAGCAGTGACAACCAGGGGGCATGGGAGGCCCAGTACTTC	CASSDNQGAWEAQYF
TRBV18	TRBJ1-1	-	TRBD1	TGTGCCAGCTCACCACCGACAGGGAAACACACTGAAGCTTTCTTT	CASSPPTGKHTEAFF
TRBV27	TRBJ2-7	-	-	TGTGCCAGCAGTTCCGGTCCCGCCTACGAGCAGTACTTC	CASSSGPAYEQYF
TRBV6-4	TRBJ2-1	medium-sized	TRBD1	TGTGCCAGCAGTGACTCGACAGGGGGGTACAATGAGCAGTTCTTC	CASSDSTGGYNEQFF
TRBV6-1	TRBJ2-1	-	-	TGTGCCAGCAGTGTCGGGTCCTACAATGAGCAGTTCTTC	CASSVGSYNEQFF
TRBV2	TRBJ1-4	few	-	TGTGCCAGCAGTGAATGGGGGGTCGCTGGTGAAAAACTGTTTTTT	CASSEWGVAGEKLFF
TRBV12-2	TRBJ1-2	-	-	TGTGCAAGTCGCTTAGTACCTCTACAGATTAACTATGGCTACACCTTC	CASRLVPLQINYGYTF
TRBV13	TRBJ1-3	few	-	TGTGCCAGCAGCTTAGGACAGGGAGAAGCTGGAAACACCATATATTTT	CASSLGQGEAGNTIYF
TRBV5-4	TRBJ1-1	-	-	TGTGCCAGCAGCTTCGGGGTGGGGAACACTGAAGCTTTCTTT	CASSFGVGNTEAFF
TRBV19	TRBJ2-3	few	TRBD2	TGTGCCAGTAGTGGCGTAGCGGGGGGTAAGGGAGATACGCAGTATTTT	CASSGVAGGKGDTQYF
TRBV21-1	TRBJ1-1	few	-	TGTGCCAGCAGCAACTTAGGGGCCAGGGGACAAGCTTTCTTT	CASSNLGARGQAFF
TRBV7-8	TRBJ1-5	-	-	TGTGCCAGCAGCGAGACTAATCAGCCCCAGCATTTT	CASSETNQPQHF
TRBV13	TRBJ2-3	few	TRBD1	TGTGCCAGCTCACCAGGACAGGAAACTAGCACAGATACGCAGTATTTT	CASSPGQETSTDTQYF
TRBV5-6	TRBJ2-3	-	-	TGTGCCAGCAGTTCGAGAGCAGATACGCAGTATTTT	CASSSRADTQYF
TRBV6-5	TRBJ2-3	-	TRBD2	TGTGCCAGCGGCGGCGGGAGAAGGGGAGATACGCAGTATTTT	CASGGGRRGDTQYF
TRBV5-4	TRBJ2-3	few	-	TGTGCCAGCAGCTTGGGGGGCCTCAGCACAGATACGCAGTATTTT	CASSLGGLSTDTQYF
TRBV12-5	TRBJ2-1	-	TRBD2	TGTGCTAGTGGTTTTGGCCTAGCGGGGTTATACAATGAGCAGTTCTTC	CASGFGLAGLYNEQFF
TRBV2	TRBJ2-3	few	TRBD2	TGTGCCAGCAGTGAAGGTTTAGCGGGGGGGGGCACAGATACGCAGTATTTT	CASSEGLAGGGTDTQYF
TRBV30	TRBJ2-7	-	-	TGTGCCTGGAGTGTACGAGCCTACGAGCAGTACTTC	CAWSVRAYEQYF
TRBV27	TRBJ2-1	-	-	TGTGCCAGCAGCCTACAGGGTAACAATGAGCAGTTCTTC	CASSLQGNNEQFF
TRBV2	TRBJ2-1	-	-	TGTGCCAGCAGTCGGCGGAGCTCCTACAATGAGCAGTTCTTC	CASSRRSSYNEQFF
TRBV27	TRBJ1-2	few	TRBD1	TGTGCCAGCAGGATAGACTCGTTCCAGGGGGGCGGCTACACCTTC	CASRIDSFQGGGYTF
TRBV30	TRBJ2-1	-	TRBD1	TGTGCCTGGAGTGCGCGGACAGGGGGCAATGAGCAGTTCTTC	CAWSARTGGNEQFF
TRBV7-9	TRBJ2-7	-	-	TGTGCCAGCAGCTTAGCGGCGGGATACGAGCAGTACTTC	CASSLAAGYEQYF
TRBV18	TRBJ2-3	-	TRBD2	TGTGCCAGCTCACCACTCGCGGGGGGCGGCACAGATACGCAGTATTTT	CASSPLAGGGTDTQYF
TRBV7-9	TRBJ2-4	-	-	TGTGCCAGCAGCCCCGGGGAGTCCATAGCCAAAAACATTCAGTACTTC	CASSPGESIAKNIQYF
TRBV6-9	TRBJ2-2	-	TRBD2	TGTGCCAGCAGTTTCCCGCGGGGGGACACCGGGGAGCTGTTTTTT	CASSFPRGDTGELFF
TRBV28	TRBJ1-2	few	-	TGTGCCAGCGGGGGGGATAACTATGGCTACACCTTC	CASGGDNYGYTF
TRBV5-6	TRBJ1-2	-	-	TGTGCCAGCAGCTTGGCGGGGGTTAACTATGGCTACACCTTC	CASSLAGVNYGYTF
TRBV9	TRBJ2-2	-	TRBD1	TGTGCCAGCAGCGTAGGGGACAGGGCTTCCGGGGAGCTGTTTTTT	CASSVGDRASGELFF
TRBV4-1	TRBJ1-3	few	TRBD1	TGCGCCAGCAGACCCACAGGGGAGTCTGGAAACACCATATATTTT	CASRPTGESGNTIYF
TRBV7-9	TRBJ1-3	few	TRBD1	TGTGCCAGCAGCTTAGGACAGGGGGCTTCTGGAAACACCATATATTTT	CASSLGQGASGNTIYF
TRBV28	TRBJ1-1	few	-	TGTGCCAGCAGTTTATTCGGGGGGATCACTGAAGCTTTCTTT	CASSLFGGITEAFF
TRBV19	TRBJ1-2	-	-	TGTGCCAGTAGTCCCCCTGGGGCGCACTATGGCTACACCTTC	CASSPPGAHYGYTF
TRBV7-2	TRBJ2-3	few	-	TGTGCCAGCAGCCCCCGACAGGGAGGTGCCACAGATACGCAGTATTTT	CASSPRQGGATDTQYF
TRBV15	TRBJ2-5	few	-	TGTGCCACCAGCTGGGGGCAGGGCGGCGGAGAGACCCAGTACTTC	CATSWGQGGGETQYF
TRBV7-2	TRBJ2-7	few	-	TGTGCCAGCAGCTTAAGGGCAGGGGCTTCCTCCTACGAGCAGTACTTC	CASSLRAGASSYEQYF
TRBV9	TRBJ2-3	-	TRBD2	TGTGCCAGCAGCGTAGGCAAGGGCGGGGGGGCCGCAGATACGCAGTATTTT	CASSVGKGGGAADTQYF
TRBV6-6	TRBJ1-1	-	-	TGTGCCAGCAGTTACTCTCAGGGGCACATGAACACTGAAGCTTTCTTT	CASSYSQGHMNTEAFF
TRBV19	TRBJ2-2	-	-	TGTGCCAGTAGTATAGAGGGGGCCACCGGGGAGCTGTTTTTT	CASSIEGATGELFF
TRBV30	TRBJ2-7	few	TRBD2	TGTGCCTGGAGTGTACGGGGAGGGATGAAAGAGCAGTACTTC	CAWSVRGGMKEQYF
TRBV12-5	TRBJ2-3	-	TRBD1	TGTGCTAGTGGTTGGCCTGGACAGGGGCCGTCCCCCGATACGCAGTATTTT	CASGWPGQGPSPDTQYF
TRBV27	TRBJ2-1	few	TRBD2	TGTGCCAGCAAGGGTAGGCGGGGGGTTTACAATGAGCAGTTCTTC	CASKGRRGVYNEQFF
TRBV4-1	TRBJ1-6	few	-	TGCGCCAGCAGCCAAGCGACGGGTTCCTATAATTCACCCCTCCACTTT	CASSQATGSYNSPLHF
TRBV27	TRBJ2-7	-	TRBD2	TGTGCCAGCAGTGGCCGACTAGCGGCCTACGAGCAGTACTTC	CASSGRLAAYEQYF
TRBV19	TRBJ1-2	-	TRBD1	TGTGCCAGTAGTACGGACAGGGCCTATGGCTACACCTTC	CASSTDRAYGYTF
TRBV6-5	TRBJ1-3	few	-	TGTGCCAGCAGGCCCGGGTCTGGAAACACCATATATTTT	CASRPGSGNTIYF
TRBV15	TRBJ1-3	few	TRBD1	TGTGCCACCAGCAGGGACAGGGGGTCGATATCTGGAAACACCATATATTTT	CATSRDRGSISGNTIYF
TRBV11-2	TRBJ2-4	few	-	TGTGCCAGCAGCTTACAGGGGGCCAAAAACATTCAGTACTTC	CASSLQGAKNIQYF
TRBV1	TRBJ1-2	few	-	TGCACCAGCAGCCAAGATTTTCGGGACAGGGGGAACTATGGCTACACCTTC	CTSSQDFRDRGNYGYTF
TRBV19	TRBJ2-7	few	-	TGTGCCAGGACGGAGGGCTCCCATCCGAACGAGCAGTACTTC	CARTEGSHPNEQYF
TRBV14	TRBJ1-5	few	TRBD1	TGTGCCAGCAAAGCCTTACCATTCTGGACAGGGTTACATCAGCCCCAGCATTTT	CASKALPFWTGLHQPQHF